One sample yielded the 5 T cell receptor beta chains listed below, sequenced in a study of cytomegalovirus exposure and HLA in healthy donors. The table came from immunoSEQ multiplex PCR; TCRdb's copy has only in-frame clones and leaves some out. The sample contains around 230,000 clones, about 86% of which appear only once. The specimen was PBMCs. The receptors stem from a woman younger than 45 in good health and CMV-seropositive.

The chain joins TRBV1 to TRBJ2-3; TRBD2, the D gene given by the table, was not confirmed from the DNA. TRBV1 counts as a pseudogene. The CDR3 has 18 amino acids. The CDR3 nucleotides read TGCACCAGCAGCTCCCGGCGGGCGGTTGCGGGAGAGTCGGATACGCAGTATTTT. It specifies CTSSSRRAVAGESDTQYF.

J is TRBJ1-1 and V is TRBV6-7; 8 positions match TRBD1. TRBV6-7 belongs to the ORF category, with a function that is uncertain. This CDR3 region has 15 residues. Unmatched junction bases numbered 4, after V lost 3 bases and J lost 1 base. For the CDR3, the DNA is TGTGCCAGCAGTTATCCAGGGGGCGCGAACACTGAAGCTTTCTTT. Protein product: CASSYPGGANTEAFF.

The chain has TRBV5-1 and TRBJ1-1; 8 bases fit TRBD1. The junction had 5 bases not matched to a gene; V was cut back by 7 bases and J by 0 bases. From germline, CDR1 is SGHRS and CDR2 YFSETQ. The CDR3 has 14 residues. In DNA, the CDR3 is TGCGCCAGCGTAGACAGGGGCCTGAACACTGAAGCTTTCTTT. It yields the protein CASVDRGLNTEAFF.

The chain joins TRBV11-3 to TRBJ1-1; D gene unclear. The germline gives CDR1 SGHNT, CDR2 YENEEA. The ends were cut back, 1 base at V and 6 bases at J, with 6 bases in the middle. The CDR3 spans 12 residues. Written as DNA, the CDR3 is TGTGCCAGCAGCTTAGTGGGAGCTGAAGCTTTCTTT. It translates to CASSLVGAEAFF.

The chain links TRBV15 to TRBJ2-2, with D perhaps TRBD1 (5 bases). Germline-derived CDR1 and CDR2 are LNHNV and YYDKDF (reference sequence). CDR3 length: 16 residues. V dropped 1 base and J dropped 4 bases, with 13 bases sitting between them. The CDR3 protein is CATSRGWGVGTGELFF. DNA for the CDR3: TGTGCCACCAGCAGAGGATGGGGCGTGGGCACCGGGGAGCTGTTTTTT. Full variable domain (rest looked up from reference TRBV15 and TRBJ2-2): DAMVIQNPRYQVTQFGKPVTLSCSQTLNHNVMYWYQQKSSQAPKLLFHYYDKDFNNEADTPDNFQSRRPNTSFCFLDIRSPGLGDTAMYLCATSRGWGVGTGELFFGEGSRLTVL.